The 28 T cell receptor beta chains presented below share a single source sample, sequenced in a study of blood T cell repertoires in COVID-19. Clones were read by immunoSEQ multiplex PCR, and TCRdb kept only the in-frame ones, dropping some. The sample lists about 190,000 clones; approximately 90% were seen once. The specimen sequenced was peripheral blood. These TCRs come from a man aged 30 to 45 with acute or convalescent COVID-19.

DNA of the CDR3: TGTGCCAGCAGAGAGACAGGGTTCCCGAGCTACGAGCAGTACTTC. This encodes CASRETGFPSYEQYF. The chain is built from TRBV6-6 and TRBJ2-7, with TRBD1 matching 7 bases. CDR1 and CDR2 from the germline V gene are MNHNY and SVGAGI (reference sequence). This CDR3 contains 15 residues. Trimming removed 6 bases from V and 3 bases from J; junction bases left unmatched: 11.

The V gene is TRBV6-5, the J gene TRBJ1-6, with D possibly TRBD1 on 5 matching bases. This CDR3 is 15 amino acids long. Per the germline V gene, CDR1 is MNHEY and CDR2 is SVGAGI. The V gene lost 7 bases and the J gene lost 6 bases, with 16 bases spanning the gap. The CDR3 DNA follows: TGTGCCAGCACCCACGAGGGGAGGGGTAATTCACCCCTCCACTTT. Protein sequence: CASTHEGRGNSPLHF.

The chain is built from TRBV18 and TRBJ2-5; D possibly corresponds to TRBD2 (5 bases). CDR3 length: 14 residues. The V end was cut by 3 bases, the J end by 4 bases, with 12 bases between. Germline CDR1 is KGHSH and CDR2 is LQKENI. In DNA, the CDR3 is TGTGCCAGCTCACCGGACGTGGGGAGAGAGACCCAGTACTTC. Its protein is CASSPDVGRETQYF. Full variable domain (rest looked up from reference TRBV18 and TRBJ2-5): NAGVMQNPRHLVRRRGQEARLRCSPMKGHSHVYWYRQLPEEGLKFMVYLQKENIIDESGMPKERFSAEFPKEGPSILRIQQVVRGDSAAYFCASSPDVGRETQYFGPGTRLLVL.

The V call is TRBV14, the J call TRBJ2-7; 11 nucleotides align to TRBD1. The CDR3 spans 14 residues. Per germline, CDR1 SGHDN and CDR2 FVKESK. V shed 5 bases, J shed 2 bases, and the junction held 2 bases outside the gene matches. The CDR3 region has the DNA TGTGCCAGCAGCTCGGGACAGGGGGCCTACGAGCAGTACTTC. Translated, it gives CASSSGQGAYEQYF.

This chain links TRBV19 with TRBJ1-1; D ambiguous. The V end was cut by 6 bases, the J end by 4 bases, with 12 bases between. The CDR3 covers 13 residues. Germline V gene sequence: CDR1 LNHDA, CDR2 SQIVND (reference sequence). CDR3 in amino acids: CASSKARSTEAFF. CDR3 sequence (DNA): TGTGCCAGTAGCAAAGCCCGGAGCACTGAAGCTTTCTTT.

The rearrangement links TRBV9 to TRBJ2-1; TRBD2 matches 10 bases. V lost 0 bases and J lost 7; bases outside the gene matches: 4. The CDR3 consists of 15 residues. Germline V CDR1 and CDR2: SGDLS, YYNGEE. The CDR3 bases are TGTGCCAGCAGCGTAGGGGGACTAGCGTTAAATGAGCAGTTCTTC. Its protein product is CASSVGGLALNEQFF.

V usage is TRBV30 and J usage is TRBJ1-6, with D uncertain. The CDR3 has 13 amino acids. V lost 4 bases and J lost 4, with 8 bases in between. Germline CDR1 GTSNPN, CDR2 SVGIG (reference sequence). In DNA form, the CDR3 reads TGTGCCTGGATAGCGGGTTATAATTCACCCCTCCACTTT. This translates into CAWIAGYNSPLHF.

The CDR3 here is CASSQREGPTGELFF. The CDR3 DNA reads TGTGCCAGCAGCCAGCGGGAGGGCCCCACCGGGGAGCTGTTTTTT. V usage is TRBV7-9 and J usage is TRBJ2-2; 10 nucleotides match TRBD2. V lost 5 bases, J lost 4 bases, and 4 bases stayed unmatched. This CDR3 has 15 residues. The germline gives CDR1 SEHNR, CDR2 FQNEAQ (reference sequence). Complete variable domain (other parts from reference TRBV7-9 and TRBJ2-2): DTGVSQNPRHKITKRGQNVTFRCDPISEHNRLYWYRQTLGQGPEFLTYFQNEAQLEKSRLLSDRFSAERPKGSFSTLEIQRTEQGDSAMYLCASSQREGPTGELFFGEGSRLTVL.

The chain links TRBV6-5 to TRBJ2-7; 7 positions agree with TRBD1. Germline CDR1 reads MNHEY; CDR2 reads SVGAGI. The CDR3 contains 14 residues. V was clipped by 7 bases and J by 2 bases; unmatched bases: 8. CDR3 DNA sequence: TGTGCCAGCACCAAAGGGGGCCCGCCCTACGAGCAGTACTTC. Protein: CASTKGGPPYEQYF.

The chain uses TRBV6-5 and TRBJ2-2, with TRBD1 matching over 8 bases. The CDR3 spans 15 residues. J was trimmed by 0 bases and V by 6 bases; bases with no gene match: 3. Germline CDR1 reads MNHEY; CDR2 reads SVGAGI. The CDR3 DNA is TGTGCCAGCAGGGAGGGACAGGCGAACACCGGGGAGCTGTTTTTT. This codes for CASREGQANTGELFF.

The chain is built from TRBV7-2 and TRBJ1-5; unclear D gene. There are 14 residues in the CDR3. Per germline, CDR1 SGHTA and CDR2 FQGNSA. The V gene lost 1 base and the J gene lost 7 bases, with 11 bases spanning the gap. The CDR3 loop is CASSLVPFRQPQHF. CDR3 nucleotides: TGTGCCAGCAGCTTAGTACCATTCAGGCAGCCCCAGCATTTT. Full variable domain (outside the CDR3, taken from reference TRBV7-2 and TRBJ1-5): GAGVSQSPSNKVTEKGKDVELRCDPISGHTALYWYRQSLGQGLEFLIYFQGNSAPDKSGLPSDRFSAERTGGSVSTLTIQRTQQEDSAVYLCASSLVPFRQPQHFGDGTRLSIL.

V usage is TRBV15 and J usage is TRBJ1-5; the D gene is possibly TRBD1 (5 bases). From germline, CDR1 is LNHNV and CDR2 YYDKDF (reference sequence). CDR3 length: 15 residues. V lost 0 bases and J 6 bases, leaving 12 bases between the germline ends. CDR3 sequence: CATSRDKGLGQPQHF. CDR3 nucleotide sequence: TGTGCCACCAGCAGAGATAAGGGGCTGGGTCAGCCCCAGCATTTT.

The chain employs TRBV28 and TRBJ1-3; 7 positions match TRBD1. CDR3 size: 16 residues. J gave up 3 bases and V 4 bases, and 9 bases lay outside the gene matches. Germline CDR1 is MDHEN and CDR2 is SYDVKM. The CDR3 region has the DNA TGTGCCAGCAGTTCTACATTCCAGGGGGTTGGAAACACCATATATTTT. Translated: CASSSTFQGVGNTIYF.

This clone was seen only once. The gene calls are TRBV28 and TRBJ1-1, with D unresolved. Germline CDR1 and CDR2: MDHEN and SYDVKM. V gave up 6 bases and J gave up 0 bases, with 8 bases separating them. The CDR3 sequence is 13 residues long. CDR3 in amino acids: CASSSYLNTEAFF. Here the CDR3 DNA reads TGTGCCAGCAGCTCCTACTTGAACACTGAAGCTTTCTTT.

The genes are TRBV6-5 and TRBJ1-1, with TRBD1 as a possible D gene (6 bases). Between the trimmed V and J ends, which lost 2 bases and 0 bases, there was a span of 10 bases. The CDR3 is 15 residues long. Germline loops: CDR1 MNHEY, CDR2 SVGAGI. The CDR3, as DNA: TGTGCCAGCAGTTACCACGGACAGTTGAACACTGAAGCTTTCTTT. It yields the protein CASSYHGQLNTEAFF.

The chain employs TRBV6-5 and TRBJ1-5; 7 bases are shared with TRBD1. Germline lookup yields CDR1 MNHEY and CDR2 SVGAGI. The CDR3 has 14 residues. V was clipped by 6 bases and J by 6 bases; unmatched bases: 8. The CDR3: CASRTTGTGQPQHF. As DNA, the CDR3 is TGTGCCAGCAGGACGACAGGGACCGGTCAGCCCCAGCATTTT.

This chain joins TRBV7-2 and TRBJ2-1; 12 bases line up with TRBD2. Unmatched junction bases numbered 3, after V lost 3 bases and J lost 6 bases. Looked up from germline, CDR1 is SGHTA and CDR2 is FQGNSA. The CDR3 is made up of 15 amino acids. CDR3 residues: CASSLTSGSRNEQFF. The CDR3 nucleotides are TGTGCCAGCAGCTTGACTAGCGGGAGTCGCAATGAGCAGTTCTTC. Full variable domain (remainder filled in from reference TRBV7-2 and TRBJ2-1): GAGVSQSPSNKVTEKGKDVELRCDPISGHTALYWYRQSLGQGLEFLIYFQGNSAPDKSGLPSDRFSAERTGGSVSTLTIQRTQQEDSAVYLCASSLTSGSRNEQFFGPGTRLTVL.

V and J are TRBV28 and TRBJ1-1, with D possibly matching TRBD1 (5 bases). V was pared by 6 bases and J by 8 bases, with 25 bases between. CDR1 MDHEN and CDR2 SYDVKM come from the germline V gene. The CDR3 runs 16 residues. The CDR3 loop reads CASRRAGGRRGSEAFF. CDR3 in DNA: TGTGCCAGCAGACGAGCAGGCGGCCGCCGGGGGTCGGAAGCTTTCTTT. The whole variable domain, filled in from reference TRBV28 and TRBJ1-1, reads DVKVTQSSRYLVKRTGEKVFLECVQDMDHENMFWYRQDPGLGLRLIYFSYDVKMKEKGDIPEGYSVSREKKERFSLILESASTNQTSMYLCASRRAGGRRGSEAFFGQGTRLTVV.

The chain couples TRBV5-1 to TRBJ1-6; no clear D. This CDR3 has 17 residues. Germline CDR1 is SGHRS and CDR2 is YFSETQ. Trimming left V 1 base short and J 6 bases short, with 17 bases between. CDR3 loop: CASSLRGMPSPNSPLHF. CDR3 bases: TGCGCCAGCAGCTTGAGAGGGATGCCGAGCCCTAATTCACCCCTCCACTTT. The whole variable domain, remainder taken from reference TRBV5-1 and TRBJ1-6, is KAGVTQTPRYLIKTRGQQVTLSCSPISGHRSVSWYQQTPGQGLQFLFEYFSETQRNKGNFPGRFSGRQFSNSRSEMNVSTLELGDSALYLCASSLRGMPSPNSPLHFGNGTRLTVT.

Here the CDR3 reads CASSGGLASYEQYF. The CDR3, as DNA: TGCGCCAGCAGTGGAGGTTTAGCCAGCTACGAGCAGTACTTC. V and J are TRBV4-1 and TRBJ2-7; tentatively, D is TRBD2 (5 bases). The V and J ends lost 6 bases and 3 bases respectively, with 15 bases between them. The CDR3 has 14 amino acids. Germline-derived CDR1 and CDR2 are MGHRA and YSYEKL.

This CDR3 reads CASGPGGMNQPQHF. The CDR3 nucleotides read TGTGCCAGCGGCCCAGGGGGGATGAATCAGCCCCAGCATTTT. The chain carries TRBV28 and TRBJ1-5; 7 bases fit TRBD1. J was trimmed by 4 bases and V by 8 bases; bases with no gene match: 8. CDR3 length: 14 amino acids. CDR1 and CDR2 from the germline V gene are MDHEN and SYDVKM.

As DNA, the CDR3 is TGTGCCAGCGTTTCGCGGGCCCGGGGCACAGATACGCAGTATTTT. As protein: CASVSRARGTDTQYF. This chain uses TRBV6-6 with TRBJ2-3; a possible D gene is TRBD2 (5 bases). The germline gives CDR1 MNHNY, CDR2 SVGAGI (reference sequence). V was clipped by 8 bases and J by 1 base, with 16 bases between them. The CDR3 covers 15 residues.

This chain links TRBV6-5 with TRBJ2-5; D not certain. Per the germline V gene, CDR1 is MNHEY and CDR2 is SVGAGI. The CDR3 has 13 residues. Trimming stripped 8 bases from V and 0 bases from J, with 10 bases between. The CDR3 bases are TGTGCCAGCGCCCTAGGCTACCAAGAGACCCAGTACTTC. Translating it yields CASALGYQETQYF.

This clone has just a few counts. This chain uses TRBV30 with TRBJ1-6; 7 bases map to TRBD1. V lost 4 bases to trimming and J lost 6 bases; unmatched junction nucleotides: 6. This CDR3 is built from 14 residues. Germline V gene data show CDR1 as GTSNPN and CDR2 as SVGIG (reference sequence). CDR3: CAWNRDRLNSPLHF. CDR3 DNA sequence: TGTGCCTGGAACCGGGACAGACTTAATTCACCCCTCCACTTT.

The chain joins TRBV7-2 to TRBJ1-2; a possible D gene is TRBD1 (6 bases). The CDR3 spans 16 residues. Trimming cost V 5 bases and J 4 bases, with 20 bases left between them. Germline V gene sequence: CDR1 SGHTA, CDR2 FQGNSA. As DNA, the CDR3 is TGTGCCAGCAGCCCTATGGGGGGGCGGCGGGCCTATGGCTACACCTTC. It encodes CASSPMGGRRAYGYTF.

This clone appeared a few times. The chain carries TRBV28 and TRBJ1-5; D call uncertain. The CDR3 spans 15 residues. Between the trimmed V and J ends, which lost 5 bases and 5 bases, there was a span of 16 bases. Germline V gene data show CDR1 as MDHEN and CDR2 as SYDVKM. For the CDR3, the DNA is TGTGCCAGCAGTACATCGGGGTCGGGCCATCAGCCCCAGCATTTT. Residues: CASSTSGSGHQPQHF.

This chain links TRBV11-2 with TRBJ2-6; no clear D. Germline CDR1 reads SGHAT; CDR2 reads FQNNGV. The CDR3 totals 16 residues. Trimming stripped 5 bases from V and 7 bases from J, with 18 bases between. In nucleotides, the CDR3 is TGTGCCAGCAGCCACGATCGATGGCGAGGAGCCAACGTCCTGACTTTC. Encoded protein: CASSHDRWRGANVLTF.

In its sample, this clone was seen once. This sequence joins TRBV10-2 and TRBJ2-5; TRBD2 matches at 8 bases. The CDR3 totals 15 residues. CDR1 and CDR2 from the germline V gene are WSHSY and SAAADI. The trim removed 6 bases at V and 3 bases at J, leaving 9 bases unmatched. The CDR3 reads CASRESGGVKETQYF. CDR3 nucleotides: TGCGCCAGCAGGGAAAGCGGGGGAGTTAAAGAGACCCAGTACTTC.